The 12 T cell receptor beta chains below all came from one sample that was sequenced in a study of OX40 agonist ivuxolimab in advanced cancers. Library preparation employed the immunoSEQ multiplex PCR assay. The immuneACCESS repertoire file appears here via TCRdb, limited to in-frame rearrangements. These files lack a portion of the clones; in checked studies, under half of the deficit traces to unresolved V genes, and the cause of the others is not known. This sample holds tens of thousands of clones; approximately 86% were observed only once. The leading ten clones occupy about 7.6% of the sample. The sequenced sample was CD4+ or CD8+ T cells sorted from blood, obtained in a trial of the OX40 agonist ivuxolimab. Receptors were obtained from an adult with an advanced solid tumor such as melanoma, head and neck, liver or kidney cancer.

The chain uses TRBV6-6 and TRBJ2-3, with TRBD1 as a possible D gene (5 bases). Germline V lookup: CDR1 MNHNY, CDR2 SVGAGI (reference sequence). V lost 4 bases to trimming and J lost 10 bases, with 18 bases between them. The CDR3 loop spans 14 amino acids. The CDR3 DNA follows: TGTGCCAGCAGTTCCCGCCTGGACCTCAGGGCGCAGTATTTT. Its translation: CASSSRLDLRAQYF.

The J gene is TRBJ2-5, the V gene TRBV30; 7 bases map to TRBD2. The CDR3 consists of 14 residues. Trimming cost V 1 base and J 5 bases; bases outside gene matches: 7. Germline CDR1 reads GTSNPN; CDR2 reads SVGIG (reference sequence). CDR3 DNA sequence: TGTGCCTGGAGTGGGCCGGGAGGAATGGAGACCCAGTACTTC. The encoded protein is CAWSGPGGMETQYF.

This rearrangement joins TRBV19 to TRBJ2-7, with TRBD1 matching 10 bases. This CDR3 has 12 residues. Germline V lookup: CDR1 LNHDA, CDR2 SQIVND (reference sequence). Trimming removed 8 bases from V and 4 bases from J; junction bases left unmatched: 2. CDR3 bases: TGTGCCAGTGGACAGGGGGGTTACGAGCAGTACTTC. This gives the protein CASGQGGYEQYF.

The sample holds a few counts of this clone. The genes are TRBV11-2 and TRBJ2-7; D may be TRBD1 (5 bases). CDR3 length: 14 amino acids. CDR1 and CDR2 from the germline V gene are SGHAT and FQNNGV. The V gene lost 5 bases and the J gene lost 4 bases, with 15 bases spanning the gap. As DNA, the CDR3 is TGTGCCAGCAGCGCCGGTGCAGGGCCGTACGAGCAGTACTTC. Encoded protein: CASSAGAGPYEQYF.

The genes are TRBV6-5 and TRBJ2-7; D possibly corresponds to TRBD1 (5 bases). CDR3 length: 11 residues. The V end lost 5 bases, the J end lost 6 bases, and 8 bases lay between the germline ends. From germline, CDR1 is MNHEY and CDR2 SVGAGI. CDR3: CASSGGAEQYF. For the CDR3, the DNA is TGTGCCAGCAGTGGTGGGGCCGAGCAGTACTTC.

This clone occurred once. The chain employs TRBV19 and TRBJ2-5; D unclear. The V gene's germline CDR1 is LNHDA and CDR2 SQIVND (reference sequence). The CDR3 has 15 amino acids. V shed 3 bases and J shed 1 base, with 12 bases lying between them. The CDR3 nucleotides are TGTGCCAGTAGTATGCTTGGAGAAGTCCAAGAGACCCAGTACTTC. Protein product: CASSMLGEVQETQYF.

For the CDR3, the DNA is TGCGCCAGCAGCCAACCGGCGGGAGAGCGGTACAATGAGCAGTTCTTC. Amino acids: CASSQPAGERYNEQFF. The genes are TRBV4-1 and TRBJ2-1, with 7 bases aligning to TRBD2. Germline-derived CDR1 and CDR2 are MGHRA and YSYEKL. This CDR3 spans 16 amino acids. V shed 2 bases, J shed 4 bases, and the junction held 8 bases outside the gene matches.

This chain joins TRBV11-2 and TRBJ2-5, with D unclear. The CDR3 totals 15 residues. Germline values: CDR1 SGHAT, CDR2 FQNNGV. V was trimmed by 4 bases and J by 2 bases, leaving 14 bases between them. The CDR3 loop reads CASSSQYALQETQYF. The DNA of the CDR3 is TGTGCCAGCAGCTCCCAGTATGCACTACAAGAGACCCAGTACTTC.

V usage is TRBV5-1 and J usage is TRBJ1-4; 8 bases are a match to TRBD1. This CDR3 spans 15 amino acids. CDR1 is SGHRS, CDR2 YFSETQ, per germline. V gave up 1 base and J gave up 8 bases; unmatched junction bases: 7. DNA of the CDR3: TGCGCCAGCAGCTTGCTGGGACAGGCTTTGGAAAAACTGTTTTTT. This codes for CASSLLGQALEKLFF.

The genes are TRBV19 and TRBJ1-1; D might be TRBD1 (5 bases). Germline assignment: CDR1 LNHDA and CDR2 SQIVND (reference sequence). Trimming took 6 bases from V and 0 from J, leaving 8 bases between them. This CDR3 has 13 residues. CDR3 sequence reads: CASSTRVNTEAFF. The CDR3, as DNA: TGTGCCAGTAGCACCAGGGTGAACACTGAAGCTTTCTTT. The complete variable domain, with remaining parts taken from reference TRBV19 and TRBJ1-1, reads DGGITQSPKYLFRKEGQNVTLSCEQNLNHDAMYWYRQDPGQGLRLIYYSQIVNDFQKGDIAEGYSVSREKKESFPLTVTSAQKNPTAFYLCASSTRVNTEAFFGQGTRLTVV.

The rearrangement joins TRBV30 to TRBJ2-3, with 7 bases fitting TRBD1. This CDR3 has 15 residues. The V gene end was trimmed by 3 bases and the J gene end by 0 bases; junction bases not matched to a gene: 6. Germline loops: CDR1 GTSNPN, CDR2 SVGIG (reference sequence). The CDR3 sequence: CAWRWGTASTDTQYF. CDR3 nucleotides: TGTGCCTGGAGGTGGGGGACAGCTAGCACAGATACGCAGTATTTT.

This clone was observed a single time. The CDR3 sequence is CASSLVGDGGYGYTF. Here the CDR3 DNA reads TGTGCCAGCAGCTTGGTTGGGGACGGCGGCTATGGCTACACCTTC. The chain is built from TRBV5-4 and TRBJ1-2; D perhaps matches TRBD1 (5 bases). Trimming removed 0 bases at V and 4 bases at J, with 13 bases between. The CDR3 spans 15 residues. The germline V gene encodes CDR1 SGHNT and CDR2 YYREEE (reference sequence).